The next 16 T cell receptor beta chains were all read from a single sample in a study of sequential checkpoint blockade in melanoma. The method was immunoSEQ multiplex PCR; TCRdb's version includes in-frame clones alone and lacks a portion of them. The repertoire consists of 13,000 or so clones, with less than 75% occurring once and the leading ten covering about 23%. Treatment: randomized to nivolumab then ipilimumab (arm A) or the reverse (arm B). Sample: CD8+ T cells sorted from blood (inferred from file names), taken from a patient given nivolumab and ipilimumab in sequence. The receptor source for this set is a human donor with melanoma.

This chain's CDR3 is CASMWAGGRYRDTQYF. The CDR3, as DNA: TGTGCCAGCATGTGGGCGGGGGGGCGTTATAGAGATACGCAGTATTTT. This chain connects TRBV27 to TRBJ2-3; 9 bases agree with TRBD2. The CDR3 spans 16 residues. Germline CDR1 MNHEY, CDR2 SMNVEV (reference sequence). V was pared by 7 bases and J by 5 bases, with 13 bases of the junction left unmatched.

This clone is a singleton in its sample. In DNA form, the CDR3 reads TGCGCCAGCAGCCAAAGATCGGGACAGGGAGGCTACGAGCAGTACTTC. Its protein product is CASSQRSGQGGYEQYF. The chain employs TRBV4-3 and TRBJ2-7, with 9 positions matching TRBD1. With 2 bases clipped from V and 3 bases from J, the junction kept 8 bases outside the gene matches. CDR1 and CDR2 from the germline V gene are LGHNA and YSLEER. CDR3 length: 16 residues.

The V and J genes are TRBV5-1 and TRBJ2-7; TRBD2 is a possible D gene (7 bases). In germline, CDR1 is SGHRS, CDR2 YFSETQ. V lost 0 bases and J lost 6, with 16 bases in between. The CDR3 is 15 residues long. The CDR3 region has the DNA TGCGCCAGCAGCTTGGGGGGGGGCTTCAGTTCCGAGCAGTACTTC. The encoded protein is CASSLGGGFSSEQYF.

On this clone: At one end the junction does not follow the germline gene, possibly because of a read error. The chain has TRBV7-8 and TRBJ1-5; D perhaps matches TRBD1 (5 bases). This CDR3 has 13 amino acids. In germline, CDR1 is SGHVS, CDR2 FQNEAQ. DNA for the CDR3: TGTGCCAGTCAGGGTTTAAGCAATCAGCCCCGGCATTTT. This encodes CASQGLSNQPRHF.

V and J are TRBV27 and TRBJ2-1; TRBD2 aligns across 13 bases. This CDR3 region has 17 residues. Per germline, CDR1 MNHEY and CDR2 SMNVEV (reference sequence). V shed 2 bases and J 2 bases; nucleotides not matched to a gene: 3. CDR3 residues: CASSLLGLAGAYNEQFF. CDR3 nucleotide sequence: TGTGCCAGCAGTTTACTCGGACTAGCGGGGGCCTACAATGAGCAGTTCTTC.

The chain is built from TRBV19 and TRBJ2-7; a weak D match, TRBD2 (6 bases). The V gene lost 1 base and the J gene lost 0 bases, with 7 bases spanning the gap. The CDR3 has 14 amino acids. The germline V gene has CDR1 LNHDA and CDR2 SQIVND (reference sequence). CDR3 coding DNA: TGTGCCAGTAGTATAGCCGGGGGCTCCTACGAGCAGTACTTC. This gives the protein CASSIAGGSYEQYF.

V and J are TRBV9 and TRBJ2-3; the D gene is possibly TRBD2 (7 bases). Between the trimmed V and J ends, which lost 1 base and 3 bases, there was a span of 15 bases. The CDR3 runs 16 residues. Germline V CDR1 and CDR2: SGDLS, YYNGEE. The CDR3 is CASSVMDSGITDTQYF. The DNA of the CDR3 is TGTGCCAGCAGCGTAATGGACAGCGGGATTACAGATACGCAGTATTTT.

The chain couples TRBV30 to TRBJ2-7, with a possible D match to TRBD1 (5 bases). CDR3 length: 12 amino acids. Per germline, CDR1 GTSNPN and CDR2 SVGIG (reference sequence). V lost 5 bases and J lost 2, with 10 bases in between. CDR3 protein: CAWALRAYEQYF. The CDR3 region has the DNA TGTGCCTGGGCGCTCAGGGCCTACGAGCAGTACTTC.

The genes are TRBV4-1 and TRBJ2-2; TRBD2 might be the D (6 bases). The germline CDR1 and CDR2 sequences are MGHRA and YSYEKL. The germline V and J ends were trimmed by 1 base and 3 bases, with 12 bases remaining between them. CDR3 length equals 16 residues. The CDR3 protein is CASSQVTSIDTGELFF. DNA of the CDR3: TGCGCCAGCAGCCAAGTAACTAGCATCGACACCGGGGAGCTGTTTTTT.

This CDR3 reads CASSASVGTGATDGYTF. The CDR3 DNA follows: TGTGCCAGCAGCGCCAGTGTTGGGACAGGGGCCACCGATGGCTACACCTTC. The chain is built from TRBV7-2 and TRBJ1-2; 10 nucleotides align to TRBD1. The J segment lost 6 bases and the V segment lost 5 bases, leaving 15 bases of the junction unmatched. Germline CDR1 SGHTA, CDR2 FQGNSA. The CDR3 is made up of 17 amino acids.

This clone appeared once. This chain links TRBV7-9 with TRBJ1-2; TRBD1 is a possible D gene (6 bases). The CDR3 runs to 13 residues. Per the germline V gene, CDR1 is SEHNR and CDR2 is FQNEAQ (reference sequence). Trimming left V 4 bases short and J 4 bases short, with 10 bases between. The CDR3 spells CASSSGTLYGYTF. In nucleotides, the CDR3 is TGTGCCAGCAGCTCCGGGACACTCTATGGCTACACCTTC.

The V gene is TRBV7-9, the J gene TRBJ2-1; 12 bases are a match to TRBD2. Germline CDR1 SEHNR, CDR2 FQNEAQ (reference sequence). J lost 1 base, V lost 5 bases, and 6 bases had no gene match. This CDR3 has 17 amino acids. This chain's CDR3 is CASSPGTSGLSYNEQFF. The DNA for the CDR3 is TGTGCCAGCAGCCCCGGGACTAGCGGGTTATCCTACAATGAGCAGTTCTTC.

This chain connects TRBV7-2 to TRBJ2-1, with unresolved D. Germline CDR1 SGHTA, CDR2 FQGNSA. This CDR3 is 13 amino acids long. V lost 2 bases to trimming and J lost 8 bases, with 10 bases between them. Written as DNA, the CDR3 is TGTGCCAGCAGCTTACCAGCGATACATGAGCAGTTCTTC. Its translation is CASSLPAIHEQFF.

The gene calls are TRBV7-3 and TRBJ2-5; D is ambiguous. This CDR3 comprises 16 residues. Germline V gene data show CDR1 as SGHTA and CDR2 as FQGTGA. Trimming pared 5 bases from V and 4 bases from J, leaving 20 bases between. The CDR3 bases are TGTGCCAGCAGCCTCTATTACCATTCCTCGCGAGAGACCCAGTACTTC. It codes for CASSLYYHSSRETQYF.

Points on this clone: This is likely an artifact of a read error, given a far larger clone one base away. This rearrangement joins TRBV5-1 to TRBJ2-7; 7 nucleotides agree with TRBD1. The DNA end lines up better with TRBJ2-1; the J call may be wrong. Germline V CDR1 and CDR2: SGHRS, YFSETQ. The CDR3 length is 14 residues. The CDR3 sequence is CASSLATGNYEQFF. CDR3 DNA: TGCGCCAGCAGCTTGGCGACAGGGAACTACGAGCAGTTCTTC.

This clone was seen more than once but under ten times. The junction shows a germline mismatch at one end, possibly a read error. This chain joins TRBV28 and TRBJ1-4, with 7 bases that match TRBD1. Germline CDR1 is MDHEN and CDR2 is SYDVKM. The CDR3 sequence is 18 residues long. The CDR3 coding sequence is TGTGCCAGCAGTGGTAGTGAGGGGGCGGGCGAGCCTAATGAAAAACTGTCTTTT. This codes for CASSGSEGAGEPNEKLSF.